This T cell receptor beta chain emerged from a study of blood T cell repertoires in COVID-19. Overall study: The study drew acute and convalescent COVID-19 samples from the United States, Italy and Spain.

TCRdb's copy holds only in-frame clones and misses some; the assay was immunoSEQ multiplex PCR. This table has roughly 100,000 clones, about 90% appearing once. The V gene end was trimmed by 7 bases and the J gene end by 6 bases; junction bases not matched to a gene: 7. The V gene's germline CDR1 is MNHEY and CDR2 SVGAGI. The CDR3 has 14 amino acids. Sequencing used peripheral blood. The chain couples TRBV6-5 to TRBJ1-4; TRBD1 aligns across 8 bases. The source is a woman aged 45 to 65 with COVID-19, enrolled during active disease. For the CDR3, the DNA is TGTGCCAGCACCGTAGGACAGGGCCATGAAAAACTGTTTTTT. Translating it yields CASTVGQGHEKLFF.